This is a list of T cell receptor beta chains from one sample in a study of blood T cell repertoires in COVID-19. The assay was immunoSEQ multiplex PCR, and TCRdb's table has in-frame clones only and misses some. This table holds under 130,000 clones, under 80% found once. The sequenced sample consisted of peripheral blood. All receptors derive from a man aged 70 or older with active or convalescent COVID-19. CDR3s include the opening cysteine and the closing phenylalanine or tryptophan.

V,CDR3
TRBV10-3,CAIGAGNSGNTIYF
TRBV5-4,CASSLGTTEAFF
TRBV10-2,CASSEGLAGGNTGELFF
TRBV3-1/TRBV3-2,CASSQGPVSGEQYF
TRBV30,CAWSVPSPNQPQHF
TRBV6-6,CASSPAGDNSPLHF
TRBV27,CASSLLDSQETQYF
TRBV11-2,CASSSTGGVWGANVLTF
TRBV5-3,CARLLRDRDEKLFF
TRBV5-4,CASSLRSGGRTDTQYF
TRBV11-2,CASSLVGGLDEQYF
TRBV6-5,CASSDRVYGYTF
TRBV6-6,CASAEAGNTGELFF
TRBV12-3/TRBV12-4,CASSPPGQAEQFF
TRBV6-6,CASTPGRDSYGYTF
TRBV6-1,CASSEGQGYQPQHF
TRBV10-2,CASSFSGGASDTQYF
TRBV5-4,CASSLEASGRIYNEQFF
TRBV30,CAWSRGGYTYEQYF
TRBV13,CASSLQGNEQFF
TRBV27,CASSLGGRAFTGELFF
TRBV7-2,CASSPRQGLQGYTF
TRBV10-3,CAIAQNTDTQYF
TRBV18,CASSRPTYPEQYF
TRBV7-8,CASSLLLGDSGNTIYF
TRBV5-4,CASSLEYYDSSYEQYF
TRBV28,CASSPGQFNEQFF
TRBV5-1,CASSLGIQGEGYTF
TRBV5-1,CASSTRPLNTEAFF